A selection of T cell receptor beta chains follows, all from one sample in a study of blood T cell repertoires in COVID-19. Clones were sequenced by immunoSEQ multiplex PCR, and TCRdb holds only the in-frame ones, with some missing. The table includes a few hundred thousand clones, about 87% detected once. The sample taken for sequencing was PBMCs or T cells enriched from blood (not recorded which). Receptor source: a woman aged 50 to 60 who had recovered from COVID-19. CDR3s include the opening cysteine and the closing phenylalanine or tryptophan. The D gene is left open where the match is weak. Clone size is not always given. Where it is, it says once, few, many or a class for expanded clones.

d_call	j_call	clone_size	v_call	cdr3_aa	cdr3_nt
-	TRBJ1-1	-	TRBV2	CASSEAGGYTEAFF	TGTGCCAGCAGTGAAGCGGGGGGGTACACTGAAGCTTTCTTT
-	TRBJ1-4	-	TRBV28	CASRAFVTGGADEKLFF	TGTGCCAGCAGAGCCTTTGTGACGGGGGGCGCTGATGAAAAACTGTTTTTT
-	TRBJ2-7	-	TRBV7-9	CASSLGAGPSDEQYF	TGTGCCAGCAGCTTAGGGGCAGGGCCTAGCGACGAGCAGTACTTC
TRBD1	TRBJ1-2	-	TRBV5-8	CASSRGTVKDYGYTF	TGTGCCAGCAGCCGGGGGACAGTGAAAGACTATGGCTACACCTTC
TRBD2	TRBJ2-2	-	TRBV5-6	CASSPFWRGDVIPGELFF	TGTGCCAGCAGCCCTTTTTGGCGGGGGGATGTTATCCCCGGGGAGCTGTTTTTT
-	TRBJ1-6	once	TRBV27	CASRPKHRSYNSPLHF	TGTGCCAGCCGTCCCAAGCACCGCTCCTATAATTCACCCCTCCACTTT
TRBD1	TRBJ1-3	-	TRBV5-1	CASSSWTGPPGNTIYF	TGCGCCAGCAGCTCGTGGACAGGCCCACCTGGAAACACCATATATTTT
TRBD1	TRBJ2-5	-	TRBV15	CATSRGGGQGQETQYF	TGTGCCACCAGCAGAGGGGGGGGACAGGGGCAAGAGACCCAGTACTTC
-	TRBJ2-3	-	TRBV7-9	CASSPRGGGSTDTQYF	TGTGCCAGCAGCCCGCGGGGAGGGGGAAGCACAGATACGCAGTATTTT
-	TRBJ2-3	-	TRBV21-1	CASSHRPWRKDTQYF	TGTGCCAGCAGCCACCGGCCCTGGAGAAAAGATACGCAGTATTTT
-	TRBJ1-1	-	TRBV5-1	CASSPRSPPGGGTEAFF	TGCGCCAGCAGCCCCCGATCCCCCCCGGGAGGGGGAACTGAAGCTTTCTTT
-	TRBJ1-1	-	TRBV12-5	CASAPETEAFF	TGTGCTAGTGCCCCGGAGACTGAAGCTTTCTTT
-	TRBJ1-1	-	TRBV5-1	CASSLVSLYTEAFF	TGCGCCAGCAGCTTGGTTTCCTTGTACACTGAAGCTTTCTTT
-	TRBJ2-3	-	TRBV5-6	CASSFADTQYF	TGTGCCAGCAGCTTTGCGGATACGCAGTATTTT
TRBD2	TRBJ2-3	-	TRBV28	CASSSGGGSTDTQYF	TGTGCCAGCAGTTCGGGGGGGGGCAGCACAGATACGCAGTATTTT
-	TRBJ1-5	-	TRBV27	CASSLLGGQPQHF	TGTGCCAGCAGTTTACTCGGGGGACAGCCCCAGCATTTT
-	TRBJ1-6	-	TRBV5-4	CASSRGGSSYNSPLHF	TGTGCCAGCAGCCGGGGGGGGAGCTCCTATAATTCACCCCTCCACTTT
-	TRBJ2-5	-	TRBV18	CASSPRRQGQLAQTQYF	TGTGCCAGCTCACCAAGGCGGCAAGGACAGCTAGCCCAGACCCAGTACTTC
-	TRBJ2-7	-	TRBV11-2	CASRADAYEQYF	TGTGCCAGCAGGGCGGATGCCTACGAGCAGTACTTC
-	TRBJ2-7	-	TRBV6-5	CASSQGAEYEQYF	TGTGCCAGCAGCCAAGGAGCAGAGTACGAGCAGTACTTC
-	TRBJ2-3	-	TRBV28	CASSFNLNTQYF	TGTGCCAGCAGTTTTAATCTTAATACGCAGTATTTT
-	TRBJ1-6	-	TRBV14	CASSQGQPRYSPLHF	TGTGCCAGCAGCCAAGGACAGCCTCGATATTCACCCCTCCACTTT
-	TRBJ1-5	few	TRBV6-5	CASSYSIGQPQHF	TGTGCCAGCAGTTACTCGATCGGGCAGCCCCAGCATTTT
-	TRBJ2-1	-	TRBV3-1/TRBV3-2	CASSQGGLDEQFF	TGTGCCAGCAGCCAAGGGGGACTTGATGAGCAGTTCTTC
TRBD1	TRBJ1-1	once	TRBV6-5	CASRTGQVTEAFF	TGTGCCAGCAGGACCGGACAGGTCACTGAAGCTTTCTTT
TRBD1	TRBJ1-4	-	TRBV28	CASSSGQGGGEKLFF	TGTGCCAGCAGTTCTGGGCAGGGGGGTGGTGAAAAACTGTTTTTT
TRBD1	TRBJ1-3	-	TRBV23-1	CASSQWTGGNTIYF	TGCGCCAGCAGTCAATGGACAGGTGGAAACACCATATATTTT
TRBD1	TRBJ1-2	-	TRBV19	CASSSRTGGLGYTF	TGTGCCAGTAGTTCCCGGACAGGGGGCTTGGGCTACACCTTC
TRBD2	TRBJ2-7	once	TRBV18	CASSPGRAGRGEQYF	TGTGCCAGCTCCCCGGGGAGGGCCGGGAGAGGAGAGCAGTACTTC
TRBD1	TRBJ1-2	-	TRBV7-9	CASSSRDRNYGYTF	TGTGCCAGCAGCAGCCGGGACAGAAACTATGGCTACACCTTC
TRBD1	TRBJ1-2	-	TRBV5-1	CASSSTGDYGYTF	TGCGCCAGCAGCTCCACAGGGGACTATGGCTACACCTTC
-	TRBJ1-4	-	TRBV11-2	CASSSTGNWGEKLFF	TGTGCCAGCAGCTCCACAGGGAATTGGGGCGAAAAACTGTTTTTT
TRBD1	TRBJ1-2	few	TRBV27	CASSPNRDRRSSYGYTF	TGTGCCAGCAGTCCCAACCGGGACAGGCGTAGCTCTTATGGCTACACCTTC
-	TRBJ1-3	-	TRBV7-9	CASSLVTVSGNTIYF	TGTGCCAGCAGCTTAGTAACAGTCTCTGGAAACACCATATATTTT
TRBD1	TRBJ1-4	-	TRBV10-3	CAIRGTGDEKLFF	TGTGCCATCAGGGGGACAGGGGACGAAAAACTGTTTTTT